This TCR beta chain was observed in a study of blood T cell repertoires in COVID-19. The V end lost 2 bases, the J end lost 7 bases, and 11 bases lay between the germline ends. Germline V gives CDR1 LNHDA, CDR2 SQIVND (reference sequence). The CDR3 is 13 residues long. Assay: immunoSEQ multiplex PCR; the TCRdb copy retains only in-frame clones and omits some. The sample holds 200,000 to 250,000 clones, about nine tenths seen once. Adults between about 18 and 95 years of age took part from about two dozen US areas. Cohorts were based on clinical histories the participants reported. The rearrangement links TRBV19 to TRBJ1-2; weak D call: TRBD1 (5 bases). Sequencing was performed on PBMCs or T cells enriched from blood (not recorded which). This TCR was sampled from a woman younger than 45 with acute COVID-19. CDR3: CASSIQQGGGYTF. DNA for the CDR3: TGTGCCAGTAGTATACAGCAGGGTGGTGGCTACACCTTC.